These T cell receptor beta chains were read from a single sample in a study of T cells after yellow fever vaccination. TCRdb ran MiXCR on the 5' RACE reads and lists one entry per CDR3 protein. The table has hundreds of thousands of distinct CDR3 sequences, roughly 17% seen once. The input for sequencing was PBMCs, taken 5 days after the first yellow fever vaccination. All receptors come from a man aged 18 to 35 who received the YFV17D yellow fever vaccine. CDR3s leave out the opening cysteine and the closing phenylalanine or tryptophan.

v_gene	j_gene	CDR3aa
TRBV29-1	TRBJ1-2	SVGGTNYGYT
TRBV12-3/TRBV12-4	TRBJ2-1	ASSPRGGSDEQF
TRBV5-1	TRBJ2-3	ASRIGQGTDTQY
TRBV12-3/TRBV12-4	TRBJ2-3	ASSPGAETSTDTQY
TRBV6-1	TRBJ2-2	ASNLAGTPNTGELF
TRBV15	TRBJ1-2	ATRSEGTGESYT
TRBV10-3	TRBJ2-1	AISESVGARIEQF
TRBV6-1	TRBJ2-2	ASSVLEGRDTGELF
TRBV27	TRBJ1-6	ASGWQSSYNSPLH
TRBV25-1	TRBJ2-7	ASSEGGRREQY
TRBV20-1	TRBJ2-3	SARTSGGRDTQY
TRBV3-1	TRBJ1-4	ASSHGRVGEKLF
TRBV7-6	TRBJ2-3	ASSFPGGPDTQY
TRBV9	TRBJ1-2	ASSAPSPGQVEMERYGYT
TRBV2	TRBJ2-2	ATERRESNTGELF
TRBV7-2	TRBJ2-2	ASSIGWETGELF
TRBV7-2	TRBJ1-5	ASSLTRGQPQH
TRBV10-3	TRBJ2-5	AISWEFQETQY
TRBV5-6	TRBJ2-7	ASSRTGREQY
TRBV6-5	TRBJ2-5	ASSYTQKETQY